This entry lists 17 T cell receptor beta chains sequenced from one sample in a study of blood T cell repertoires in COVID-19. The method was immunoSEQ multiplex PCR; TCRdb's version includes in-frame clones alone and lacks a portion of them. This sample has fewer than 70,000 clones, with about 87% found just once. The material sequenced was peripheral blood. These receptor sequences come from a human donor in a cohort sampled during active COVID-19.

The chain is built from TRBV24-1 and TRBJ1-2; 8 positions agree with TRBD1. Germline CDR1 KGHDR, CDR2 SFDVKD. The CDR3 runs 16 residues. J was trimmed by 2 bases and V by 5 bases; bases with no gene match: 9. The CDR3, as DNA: TGTGCCACCAGTGGTGACAACAGGGGGAGAAACTATGGCTACACCTTC. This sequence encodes CATSGDNRGRNYGYTF.

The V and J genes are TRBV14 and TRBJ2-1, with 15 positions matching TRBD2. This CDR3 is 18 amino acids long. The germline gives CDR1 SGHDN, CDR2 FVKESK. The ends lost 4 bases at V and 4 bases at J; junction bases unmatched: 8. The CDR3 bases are TGTGCCAGCAGCCCGGCGGGGACTAGCGGGAGGACATACAATGAGCAGTTCTTC. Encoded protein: CASSPAGTSGRTYNEQFF.

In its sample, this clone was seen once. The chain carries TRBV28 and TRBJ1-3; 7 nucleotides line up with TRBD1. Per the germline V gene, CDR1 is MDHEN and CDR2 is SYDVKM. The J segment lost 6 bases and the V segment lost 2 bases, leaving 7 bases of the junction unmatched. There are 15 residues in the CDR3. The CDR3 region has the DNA TGTGCCAGCAGTTTAGAGGGGGCAGGATCAAACACCATATATTTT. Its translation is CASSLEGAGSNTIYF.

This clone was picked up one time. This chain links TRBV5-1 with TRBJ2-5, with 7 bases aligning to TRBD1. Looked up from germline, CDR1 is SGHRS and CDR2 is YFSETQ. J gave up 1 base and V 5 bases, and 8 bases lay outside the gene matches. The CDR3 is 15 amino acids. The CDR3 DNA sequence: TGCGCCAGCAGGGCAATGACAGGGCCCCAAGAGACCCAGTACTTC. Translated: CASRAMTGPQETQYF. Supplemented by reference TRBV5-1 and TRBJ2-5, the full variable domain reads KAGVTQTPRYLIKTRGQQVTLSCSPISGHRSVSWYQQTPGQGLQFLFEYFSETQRNKGNFPGRFSGRQFSNSRSEMNVSTLELGDSALYLCASRAMTGPQETQYFGPGTRLLVL.

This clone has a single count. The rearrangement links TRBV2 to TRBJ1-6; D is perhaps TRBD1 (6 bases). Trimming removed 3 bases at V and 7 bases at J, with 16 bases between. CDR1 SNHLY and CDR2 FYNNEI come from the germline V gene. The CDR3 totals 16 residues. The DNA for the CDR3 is TGTGCCAGCAGTGAGGACTCCGCAGGGGCGAATTCACCCCTCCACTTT. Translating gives CASSEDSAGANSPLHF.

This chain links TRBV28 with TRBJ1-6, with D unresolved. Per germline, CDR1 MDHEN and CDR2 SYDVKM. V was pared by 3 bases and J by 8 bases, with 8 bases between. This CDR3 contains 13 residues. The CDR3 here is CASSLTRYSPLHF. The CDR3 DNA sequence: TGTGCCAGCAGTTTGACGAGGTATTCACCCCTCCACTTT.

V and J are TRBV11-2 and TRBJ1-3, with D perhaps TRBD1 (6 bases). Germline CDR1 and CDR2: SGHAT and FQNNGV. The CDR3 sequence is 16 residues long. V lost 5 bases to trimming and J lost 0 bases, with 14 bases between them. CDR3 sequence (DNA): TGTGCCAGCAGCCGGGGGGGGCTGCCCTCTGGAAACACCATATATTTT. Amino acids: CASSRGGLPSGNTIYF.

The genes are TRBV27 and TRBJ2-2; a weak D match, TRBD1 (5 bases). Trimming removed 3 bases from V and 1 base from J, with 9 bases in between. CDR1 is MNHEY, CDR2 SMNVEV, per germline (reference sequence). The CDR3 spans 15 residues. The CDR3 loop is CASSFWGRNTGELFF. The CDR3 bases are TGTGCCAGCAGTTTTTGGGGCAGGAACACCGGGGAGCTGTTTTTT.

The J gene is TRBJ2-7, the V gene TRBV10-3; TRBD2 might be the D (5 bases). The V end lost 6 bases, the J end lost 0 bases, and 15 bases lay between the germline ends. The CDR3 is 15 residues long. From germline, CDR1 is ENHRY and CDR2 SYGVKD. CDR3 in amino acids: CAISPLVRSSYEQYF. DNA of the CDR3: TGTGCCATCAGCCCACTAGTCCGGAGCTCCTACGAGCAGTACTTC.

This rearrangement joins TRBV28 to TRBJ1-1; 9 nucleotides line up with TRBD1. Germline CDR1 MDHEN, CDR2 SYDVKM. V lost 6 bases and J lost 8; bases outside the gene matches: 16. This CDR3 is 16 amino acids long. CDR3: CASSATAQTGGGEAFF. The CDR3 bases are TGTGCCAGCAGCGCAACCGCCCAGACAGGGGGGGGAGAAGCTTTCTTT. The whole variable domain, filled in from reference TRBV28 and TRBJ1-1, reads DVKVTQSSRYLVKRTGEKVFLECVQDMDHENMFWYRQDPGLGLRLIYFSYDVKMKEKGDIPEGYSVSREKKERFSLILESASTNQTSMYLCASSATAQTGGGEAFFGQGTRLTVV.

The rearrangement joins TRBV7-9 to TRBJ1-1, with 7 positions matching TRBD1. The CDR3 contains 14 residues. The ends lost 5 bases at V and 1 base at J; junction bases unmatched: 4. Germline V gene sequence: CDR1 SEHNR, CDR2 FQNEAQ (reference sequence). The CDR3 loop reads CASSEGQPNTEAFF. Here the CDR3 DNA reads TGTGCCAGCAGCGAGGGACAGCCGAACACTGAAGCTTTCTTT.

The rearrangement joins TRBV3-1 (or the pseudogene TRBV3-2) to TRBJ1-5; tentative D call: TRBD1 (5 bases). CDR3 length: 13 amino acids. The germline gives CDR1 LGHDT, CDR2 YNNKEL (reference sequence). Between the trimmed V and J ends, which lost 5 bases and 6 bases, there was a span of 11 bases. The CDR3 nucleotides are TGTGCCAGCAGCAGTCTCGGGGGTCAGCCCCAGCATTTT. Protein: CASSSLGGQPQHF.

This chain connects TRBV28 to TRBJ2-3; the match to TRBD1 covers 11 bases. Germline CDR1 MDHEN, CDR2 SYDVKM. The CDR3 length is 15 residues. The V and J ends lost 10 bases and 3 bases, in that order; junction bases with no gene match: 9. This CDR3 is CATFRTGGWTDTQYF. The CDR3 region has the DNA TGTGCCACTTTTAGGACAGGGGGCTGGACAGATACGCAGTATTTT.

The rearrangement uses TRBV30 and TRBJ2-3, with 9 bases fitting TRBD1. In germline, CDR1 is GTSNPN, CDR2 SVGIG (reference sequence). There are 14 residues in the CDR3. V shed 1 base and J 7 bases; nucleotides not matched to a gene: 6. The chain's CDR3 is CAWSGGTGKNTQYF. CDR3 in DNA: TGTGCCTGGAGTGGGGGGACAGGGAAGAATACGCAGTATTTT.

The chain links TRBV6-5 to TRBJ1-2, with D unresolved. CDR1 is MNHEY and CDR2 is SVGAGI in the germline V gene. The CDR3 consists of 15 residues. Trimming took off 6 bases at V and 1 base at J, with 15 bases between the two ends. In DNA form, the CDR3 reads TGTGCCAGCAGCTTAAGTGTACAGCTTAACTATGGCTACACCTTC. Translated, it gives CASSLSVQLNYGYTF.

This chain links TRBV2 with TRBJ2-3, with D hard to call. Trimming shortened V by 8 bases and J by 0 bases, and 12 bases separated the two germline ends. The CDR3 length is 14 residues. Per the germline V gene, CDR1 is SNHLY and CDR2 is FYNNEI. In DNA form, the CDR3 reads TGTGCCAGCCTCAGTTCCGGGAGCACAGATACGCAGTATTTT. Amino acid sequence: CASLSSGSTDTQYF.

In nucleotides, the CDR3 is TGTGCCAGCAGTTCACAGGGGGTAAATTCATATGGCTACACCTTC. Translated: CASSSQGVNSYGYTF. The chain uses TRBV27 and TRBJ1-2, with 8 bases matching TRBD1. This CDR3 is 15 amino acids long. Germline lookup yields CDR1 MNHEY and CDR2 SMNVEV (reference sequence). The ends lost 4 bases at V and 5 bases at J; junction bases unmatched: 9.